This is a list of T cell receptor beta chains from one sample in a study of T cells in Graves' hyperthyroidism and ophthalmopathy. Each CDR3 protein gets one entry after TCRdb re-called the multiplex PCR reads with MiXCR. There are 450,000 to 650,000 distinct CDR3 sequences in the sample; roughly a sixth occur only once, and roughly 18% lies in the top ten. Sequencing was performed on blood. These receptor sequences come from a woman under 30 with Graves' ophthalmopathy. CDR3s include the opening cysteine and the closing phenylalanine or tryptophan. The D gene is left open where the match is weak. Clone size is shown for a subset of rows, as once, few, many or a class of expanded clone.

>TRBV5-8|TRBJ1-2|many|NA
TGTGCCAGTAGGACACCGGAGGACTATGGCTACACCTTC
CASRTPEDYGYTF
>TRBV27|TRBJ1-1|many|TRBD1
TGTGCCAGCAAGGTAACAGGGGGGAACACTGAAGCTTTCTTT
CASKVTGGNTEAFF
>TRBV2|TRBJ2-2|many|NA
TGTGCCAGCAGTGACATAGCGGAGGACACCGGGGAGCTGTTTTTT
CASSDIAEDTGELFF
>TRBV28|TRBJ1-4|few|NA
TGTGCCAGCAGTTTATTTTTCTCCTCGACTAATGAAAAACTGTTTTTT
CASSLFFSSTNEKLFF
>TRBV20-1|TRBJ2-3|many|NA
TGCAGTGCTAGCAAAGCCAGAGGAGATACGCAGTATTTT
CSASKARGDTQYF
>TRBV28|TRBJ2-5|many|NA
TGTGCCAGCAGTTTAGGTGGGGCACGGCCCCAGTACTTC
CASSLGGARPQYF
>TRBV9|TRBJ2-2|NA|TRBD1
TGTGCCAGCAGCCTCCTCGGGACAGGGGGGGACACCGGGGAGCTGTTTTTT
CASSLLGTGGDTGELFF
>TRBV4-1|TRBJ2-5|NA|TRBD2
TGCGCCAGCAGCCAAGTAATTTGGCGGGAGGGCACGGAGACCCAGTACTTC
CASSQVIWREGTETQYF
>TRBV28|TRBJ2-7|NA|TRBD1
TGTGCCAGCAGTTCGGTGACAGGGGACTACGAGCAGTACTTC
CASSSVTGDYEQYF
>TRBV20-1|TRBJ1-1|NA|TRBD1
TGCAGTGCTACCAGGGAGGGGGCCGGTCGGGGGACTGAAGCTTTCTTT
CSATREGAGRGTEAFF
>TRBV5-4|TRBJ2-1|NA|NA
TGTGCCAGCAGCTTGGGCTCGAGTCTGACTAGTCGCAATGAGCAGTTCTTC
CASSLGSSLTSRNEQFF